The rows below give T cell receptor beta chains drawn from one sample of a study of T cells after yellow fever vaccination. TCRdb passed the 5' RACE reads through MiXCR, listing each CDR3 protein once. This sample has 120,000 or so distinct CDR3 sequences, with roughly 15% found just once. Sequencing was performed on CD8+ T cells sorted from PBMCs, taken 5 days after the yellow fever booster vaccination. The receptors stem from a man aged 18-30 years who received the YFV17D yellow fever vaccine. Both conserved end residues are part of each CDR3. D genes are given only for firm matches. The size of a clone is reported for some rows only, either as once, few or many, or as a class for expanded clones.

>few|TRBD2|TRBV5-1|TRBJ2-3
CASSLFGRTSGDSDTQYF
TGCGCCAGCAGCTTATTTGGAAGAACTAGCGGGGACTCAGATACGCAGTATTTT
>.|.|TRBV7-6|TRBJ1-4
CASSRWGGSGAGEKLFF
TGTGCCAGCAGCAGGTGGGGGGGCTCGGGAGCCGGAGAAAAACTGTTTTTT
>.|.|TRBV20-1|TRBJ2-1
CSASRADYNEQFF
TGCAGTGCTAGTCGGGCGGATTACAATGAGCAGTTCTTC
>.|TRBD1|TRBV6-5|TRBJ1-4
CASSAGTGMYKLFF
TGTGCCAGCAGTGCCGGGACAGGGATGTATAAACTGTTTTTT
>few|.|TRBV4-1|TRBJ2-1
CASSQDPGGQSNEQFF
TGCGCCAGCAGCCAAGATCCTGGGGGGCAAAGTAATGAGCAGTTCTTC
>few|.|TRBV19|TRBJ1-2
CAAAAGGNYGYTF
TGTGCCGCAGCTGCGGGCGGGAACTATGGCTACACCTTC
>few|.|TRBV7-9|TRBJ2-2
CASRPTGSGELFF
TGTGCCAGCAGACCAACAGGGTCGGGGGAGCTGTTTTTT
>.|.|TRBV28|TRBJ1-4
CASRDLNEKLFF
TGTGCCAGCAGGGACCTTAATGAAAAACTGTTTTTT
>.|TRBD1|TRBV2|TRBJ1-3
CASSDGGTGRAGNTIYF
TGTGCCAGCAGTGACGGTGGGACAGGCCGGGCGGGAAACACCATATATTTT
>.|.|TRBV20-1|TRBJ2-3
CSAEETVPNTQYF
TGCAGTGCCGAAGAGACAGTTCCCAATACGCAGTATTTT
>.|.|TRBV7-9|TRBJ2-1
CASSLEGRYYNEQFF
TGTGCCAGCAGCTTAGAGGGCCGTTACTACAATGAGCAGTTCTTC
>.|TRBD2|TRBV7-9|TRBJ2-3
CASRTKAGHPSDTQYF
TGTGCCAGCAGGACCAAAGCGGGGCACCCCTCAGATACGCAGTATTTT
>few|.|TRBV14|TRBJ2-3
CASSSRTDLTDTQYF
TGTGCCAGCAGCTCCCGGACGGATCTCACAGATACGCAGTATTTT
>few|.|TRBV7-2|TRBJ1-2
CASSAQLRGEGYTF
TGTGCCAGCAGCGCTCAGCTTCGCGGGGAAGGCTACACCTTC
>few|TRBD1|TRBV12-3/TRBV12-4|TRBJ1-2
CASSPSLLQGLHGYTF
TGTGCCAGCAGCCCCTCTCTCTTACAGGGGCTCCATGGCTACACCTTC
>.|.|TRBV29-1|TRBJ2-3
CSVDLGQTDTQYF
TGCAGCGTTGACCTGGGTCAAACAGATACGCAGTATTTT
>few|.|TRBV11-2|TRBJ1-1
CASNEAKASEAFF
TGTGCCAGCAACGAGGCCAAGGCGTCTGAAGCTTTCTTT
>.|.|TRBV27|TRBJ2-3
CASSLPAVPDTQYF
TGTGCCAGCAGTTTACCCGCGGTCCCAGATACGCAGTATTTT
>many|.|TRBV12-3/TRBV12-4|TRBJ2-5
CASSLVQETQYF
TGTGCCAGCAGTTTAGTGCAAGAGACCCAGTACTTC
>.|TRBD1|TRBV3-1|TRBJ1-1
CASRTGTGNTEAFF
TGTGCCAGCCGAACCGGGACAGGGAACACTGAAGCTTTCTTT
>.|.|TRBV4-2|TRBJ2-2
CASSRRSGVLTGELFF
TGTGCCAGCAGCCGACGTTCGGGGGTCCTCACCGGGGAGCTGTTTTTT
>once|TRBD2|TRBV9|TRBJ2-3
CASSATSGGAADTQYF
TGTGCCAGCAGCGCTACTAGCGGGGGGGCAGCAGATACGCAGTATTTT
>few|.|TRBV25-1|TRBJ1-2
CATWGTEYGYTF
TGTGCCACCTGGGGCACCGAGTATGGCTACACCTTC
>.|.|TRBV7-9|TRBJ2-7
CASSSQPYEQYF
TGTGCCAGCAGCTCCCAACCCTACGAGCAGTACTTC
>.|TRBD2|TRBV12-3/TRBV12-4|TRBJ2-3
CASSRGGVGDTQYF
TGTGCCAGCAGTCGGGGGGGGGTAGGAGATACGCAGTATTTT
>few|.|TRBV5-4|TRBJ2-1
CASSPRWGISYNEQFF
TGTGCCAGCAGCCCGCGATGGGGGATATCCTACAATGAGCAGTTCTTC
>many|TRBD2|TRBV11-2|TRBJ2-3
CATFIRGLTDTQYF
TGTGCCACATTTATACGGGGACTAACAGATACGCAGTATTTT
>.|.|TRBV6-2/TRBV6-3|TRBJ1-2
CAPKEEIHYGYTF
TGTGCCCCAAAGGAGGAGATACACTATGGCTACACCTTC
>.|.|TRBV7-8|TRBJ2-2
CASRENPGHTGELFF
TGTGCCAGCAGGGAAAACCCGGGACATACGGGGGAGCTGTTTTTT
>few|.|TRBV13|TRBJ2-7
CASSLGQGTRRYEQYF
TGTGCCAGCAGCTTAGGCCAAGGGACAAGGCGGTACGAGCAGTACTTC
>.|TRBD1|TRBV5-1|TRBJ1-1
CASSWAGGVFPTEAFF
TGCGCCAGCAGCTGGGCAGGGGGCGTTTTTCCCACTGAAGCTTTCTTT
>few|TRBD2|TRBV11-2|TRBJ2-3
CASSYLAGADTQYF
TGTGCCAGCAGCTATCTAGCGGGGGCGGATACGCAGTATTTT
>.|TRBD1|TRBV7-8|TRBJ1-5
CASSFGWTGVDQPQHF
TGTGCCAGCAGCTTCGGTTGGACAGGGGTCGATCAGCCCCAGCATTTT
>.|TRBD2|TRBV3-1|TRBJ2-1
CASSQNGLASYNEQFF
TGTGCCAGCAGCCAAAACGGACTAGCCTCCTACAATGAGCAGTTCTTC
>.|.|TRBV12-3/TRBV12-4|TRBJ1-2
CASSYRVYGYTF
TGTGCCAGCAGTTACAGGGTTTACGGCTACACCTTC
>.|.|TRBV20-1|TRBJ2-1
CSARGVKVAYNEQFF
TGCAGTGCTAGAGGAGTGAAAGTGGCTTACAATGAGCAGTTCTTC
>.|TRBD1|TRBV6-2/TRBV6-3|TRBJ1-5
CASSYAAGGPGNQPQHF
TGTGCCAGCAGCTACGCGGCAGGGGGTCCCGGCAATCAGCCCCAGCATTTT
>.|.|TRBV7-6|TRBJ2-6
CASSLGWPGSSGANVLTF
TGTGCCAGCAGCTTAGGTTGGCCCGGAAGCTCTGGGGCCAACGTCCTGACTTTC
>few|.|TRBV29-1|TRBJ2-3
CSVEEGKQWSTDTQYF
TGCAGCGTTGAGGAGGGGAAACAATGGAGCACAGATACGCAGTATTTT